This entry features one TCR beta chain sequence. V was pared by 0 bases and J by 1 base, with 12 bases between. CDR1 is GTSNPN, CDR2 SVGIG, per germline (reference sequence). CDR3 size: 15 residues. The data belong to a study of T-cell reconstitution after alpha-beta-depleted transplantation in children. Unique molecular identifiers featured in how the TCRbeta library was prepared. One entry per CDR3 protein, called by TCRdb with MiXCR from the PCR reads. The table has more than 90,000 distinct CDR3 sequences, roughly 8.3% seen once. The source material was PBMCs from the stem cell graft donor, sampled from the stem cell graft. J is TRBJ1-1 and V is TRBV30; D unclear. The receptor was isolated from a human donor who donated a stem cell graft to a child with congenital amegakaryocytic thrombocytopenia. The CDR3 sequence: CAWSVRTGSNTEAFF. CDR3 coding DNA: TGTGCCTGGAGTGTACGGACGGGCTCGAACACTGAAGCTTTCTTT.